This T cell receptor (beta chain) was documented in a study of technical replicates of blood from a few donors (TCRdb year 2017). The library was made by the immunoSEQ multiplex PCR assay. TCRdb limited this immuneACCESS table to in-frame rearrangements with V and J called. A share of clones is missing; checked studies link under half to unresolved V genes, and the rest is unexplained. This sample has some 91,000 clones in its table, and around 95% of those were observed once. In total, the top ten clones hold 0.22% of the sample. The CDR3 spans 13 residues, from the cysteine through the phenylalanine. Only CDR3 DNA is held: 39 bases, read in frame from base 1. CDR1 and CDR2 are drawn from the germline V gene (reference sequence): GTSNPN, SVGIG. At the junction V is shortened by 0 bases and J by 6 bases, with 6 bases in between. Turning to this clone: Its antigen specificity is not known. Base quality data are lacking; no much larger clone is found one base away.

Recombination joined TRBV30 with TRBJ1-6; the D gene cannot be named for sure. The source material was T cells isolated from PBMCs. This receptor was identified in a human donor in good health. For the CDR3, the sequence is CAWSVRGNSPLHF. In nucleotides, the sequence is TGTGCCTGGAGTGTACGGGGTAATTCACCCCTCCACTTT. The reference TRBV30 and TRBJ1-6 proteins fill in what lies around the CDR3, so the full variable domain reads SQTIHQWPATLVQPVGSPLSLECTVEGTSNPNLYWYRQAAGRGLQLLFYSVGIGQISSEVPQNLSASRPQDRQFILSSKKLLLSDSGFYLCAWSVRGNSPLHFGNGTRLTVT.